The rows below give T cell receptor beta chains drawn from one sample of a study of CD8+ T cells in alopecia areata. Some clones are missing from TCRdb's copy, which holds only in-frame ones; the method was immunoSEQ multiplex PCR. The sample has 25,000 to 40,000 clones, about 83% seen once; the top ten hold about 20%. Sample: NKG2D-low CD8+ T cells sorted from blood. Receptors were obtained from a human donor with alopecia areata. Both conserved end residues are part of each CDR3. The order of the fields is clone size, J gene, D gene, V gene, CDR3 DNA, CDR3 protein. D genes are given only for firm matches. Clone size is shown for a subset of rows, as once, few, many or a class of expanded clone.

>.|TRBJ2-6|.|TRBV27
TGTGCCAGCAGGACCCACTCTGGGGCCAACGTCCTGACTTTC
CASRTHSGANVLTF
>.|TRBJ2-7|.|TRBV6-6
TGTGCCAGCAGTGGCAGCTGGCAGTACTTC
CASSGSWQYF
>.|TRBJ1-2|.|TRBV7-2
TGTGCCAGCAGCTTATATCCAGCGAACTATGGCTACACCTTC
CASSLYPANYGYTF
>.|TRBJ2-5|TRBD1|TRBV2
TGTGCCAGCAGTGCAGAACGGCAGGGGGCACAAGAGACCCAGTACTTC
CASSAERQGAQETQYF
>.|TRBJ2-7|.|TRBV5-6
TGTGCCAGCAGCCCAAATACCAGGGGTTCCTACGAGCAGTACTTC
CASSPNTRGSYEQYF
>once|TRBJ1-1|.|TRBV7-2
TGTGCCAGCAGCTTAGGAGGGGATTACACTGAAGCTTTCTTT
CASSLGGDYTEAFF
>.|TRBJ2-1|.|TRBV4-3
TGCGCCAGCAGCTTAGGCGGGAATGAGCAGTTCTTC
CASSLGGNEQFF
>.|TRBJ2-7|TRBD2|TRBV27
TGTGCCAGCAGGGGACTAGCGGCCTACGAGCAGTACTTC
CASRGLAAYEQYF
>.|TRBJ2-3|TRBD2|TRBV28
TGTGCCAGCAGTTGTGCGTCCGGGAGGGACGCAGATACGCAGTATTTT
CASSCASGRDADTQYF
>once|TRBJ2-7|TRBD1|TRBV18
TGTGCCAGCTCACCTACAGGGGGAACCTACGAGCAGTACTTC
CASSPTGGTYEQYF
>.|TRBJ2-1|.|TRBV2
TGTGCCAGCAGGATCCGACTAGACACCTATTACAATGAGCAGTTCTTC
CASRIRLDTYYNEQFF
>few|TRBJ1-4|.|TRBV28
TGTGCCAGCAGTTTCCACGACGGACCTCTTAATGAAAAACTGTTTTTT
CASSFHDGPLNEKLFF
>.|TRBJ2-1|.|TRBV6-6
TGTGCCAGCAGTGGGTCAGAAGGTGATGAGCAGTTCTTC
CASSGSEGDEQFF
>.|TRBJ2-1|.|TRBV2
TGTGCCAGCAGCGGTCCTGACTACAATGAGCAGTTCTTC
CASSGPDYNEQFF
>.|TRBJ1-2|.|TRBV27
TGTGCCAGCAGTTCGGACGGGGGGGTGATCTATGGCTACACCTTC
CASSSDGGVIYGYTF
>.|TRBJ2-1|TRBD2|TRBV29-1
TGCAGCGTTGAACTAGCGGGGTACAATGAGCAGTTCTTC
CSVELAGYNEQFF
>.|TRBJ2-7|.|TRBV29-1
TGCAGCGTTGAAAATAACCTTGGGACGGTATACGAGCAGTACTTC
CSVENNLGTVYEQYF
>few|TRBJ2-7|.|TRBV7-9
TGTGCCAGCAGCGTAGGACCGGGAGAGGAGCAGTACTTC
CASSVGPGEEQYF
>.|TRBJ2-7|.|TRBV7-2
TGTGCCAGCAGCTTATTGGGGACCTACGAGCAGTACTTC
CASSLLGTYEQYF
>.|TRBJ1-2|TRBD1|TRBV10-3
TGTGCCATCAGTAGCGACAGGGCTCGGAACTATGGCTACACCTTC
CAISSDRARNYGYTF
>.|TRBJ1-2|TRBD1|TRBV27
TGTGCCAGCAGTTTACACGCCGGGACAGGGTATGGCTACACCTTC
CASSLHAGTGYGYTF
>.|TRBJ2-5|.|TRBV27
TGTGCCAGCAGTTTCCTCCCCGTGGGGCAAGAGACCCAGTACTTC
CASSFLPVGQETQYF
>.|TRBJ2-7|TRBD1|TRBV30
TGTGCCTGGAGAAGGACAGGGGGACCCTACGAGCAGTACTTC
CAWRRTGGPYEQYF
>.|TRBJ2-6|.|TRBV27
TGTGCCAGCAGTTCCCGATCTGGGGCCAACGTCCTGACTTTC
CASSSRSGANVLTF
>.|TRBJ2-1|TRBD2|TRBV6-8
TGTGCCAGCAGTTACCTCCGGAATGGCGGGAGCTACAATGAGCAGTTCTTC
CASSYLRNGGSYNEQFF
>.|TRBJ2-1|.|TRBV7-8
TGTGCCAGCAGCGACGGGAGCAATGAGCAGTTCTTC
CASSDGSNEQFF
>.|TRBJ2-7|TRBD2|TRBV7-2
TGTGCCAGCAGCTTGTATAAAGCGGGATGGTACGAGCAGTACTTC
CASSLYKAGWYEQYF
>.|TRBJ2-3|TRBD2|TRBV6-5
TGTGCCAGCAGTCTCATACGGGGGGAGACAGATACGCAGTATTTT
CASSLIRGETDTQYF
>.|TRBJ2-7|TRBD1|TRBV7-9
TGTGCCAGCAGCCAACAGGGACAGCTTCCCAACGAGCAGTACTTC
CASSQQGQLPNEQYF
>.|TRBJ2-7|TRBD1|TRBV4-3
TGCGCCAGCAGCCAAGTACGAGGCTCAGGGGGCTACGAGCAGTACTTC
CASSQVRGSGGYEQYF
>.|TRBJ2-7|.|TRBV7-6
TGTGCCAGCAGCTTAGGGACGGATACCTACGAGCAGTACTTC
CASSLGTDTYEQYF